The next 21 T cell receptor beta chains were all read from a single sample in a study of human T cells and chemical hapten exposure. The time point here: pre-sensitization, week 0. Treatment defined: therapeutic diphenylcyclopropenone sensitization with weekly scalp DPC. MiXCR, applied by TCRdb to the RACE reads, yields one record per CDR3 protein. The sample records around 380,000 distinct CDR3 sequences, over 5% being singletons. The source material was whole blood, sampled in connection with sensitization to the hapten diphenylcyclopropenone (DPC). All receptors derive from a woman aged 18-29 years with alopecia areata. Some clones in this sample may be carry-over from other donors' samples.

This clonotype was seen ten or more times. The chain uses TRBV27 and TRBJ2-1, with D tentatively TRBD2 (5 bases). V lost 2 bases, J lost 9 bases, and 11 bases lay in between. Germline V lookup: CDR1 MNHEY, CDR2 SMNVEV (reference sequence). There are 13 residues in the CDR3. CDR3 bases: TGTGCCAGCAGTTTAGGGAGAGTGGCTGAGCAGTTCTTC. It encodes CASSLGRVAEQFF.

In its sample, this clonotype was seen a few times. The chain has TRBV7-9 and TRBJ2-3; TRBD2 agrees at 8 bases. The length of the CDR3 is 14 residues. Trimming took 10 bases from V and 6 from J; bases not matched to a gene: 12. Germline V gene sequence: CDR1 SEHNR, CDR2 FQNEAQ (reference sequence). The chain's CDR3 is CATEGRGGQDTQYF. In DNA, the CDR3 is TGTGCCACTGAGGGACGGGGGGGCCAGGATACGCAGTATTTT.

The rearrangement joins TRBV15 to TRBJ2-3, with 7 bases aligning to TRBD2. This CDR3 region has 13 residues. The V gene end was trimmed by 9 bases and the J gene end by 3 bases; junction bases not matched to a gene: 6. Germline assignment: CDR1 LNHNV and CDR2 YYDKDF (reference sequence). The chain's CDR3 is CATLSGGTDTQYF. The CDR3 nucleotides are TGTGCCACACTTTCGGGGGGTACAGATACGCAGTATTTT.

This clonotype was detected many times. The chain has TRBV12-3 or TRBV12-4 and TRBJ2-7, with 7 positions matching TRBD1. Trimming at V came to 1 base and at J to 4 bases, leaving 4 bases not matched to a gene. The CDR3 is 14 residues long. DNA of the CDR3: TGTGCCAGCAGTTTAGAGGGGGCGAGATACGAGCAGTACTTC. Protein: CASSLEGARYEQYF.

The chain employs TRBV20-1 and TRBJ1-5; D gene ambiguous. The ends were cut back, 0 bases at V and 0 bases at J, with 12 bases in the middle. There are 16 residues in the CDR3. The germline CDR1 and CDR2 sequences are DFQATT and SNEGSKA (reference sequence). The CDR3 DNA reads as TGCAGTGCTAGAGATCCTATAAGTAATAGCAATCAGCCCCAGCATTTT. It yields the protein CSARDPISNSNQPQHF.

This clonotype was seen many times. The genes are TRBV6-5 and TRBJ2-5; D is unclear. Germline assignment: CDR1 MNHEY and CDR2 SVGAGI. The CDR3 runs to 14 residues. The ends were cut back, 0 bases at V and 5 bases at J, with 10 bases in the middle. CDR3 region: CASSYSRVGETQYF. The CDR3 DNA is TGTGCCAGCAGTTACTCCCGGGTCGGGGAGACCCAGTACTTC.

This chain links TRBV12-3 or TRBV12-4 with TRBJ2-2; D is unclear. The V end lost 4 bases, the J end lost 6 bases, and 18 bases lay between the germline ends. The CDR3 consists of 16 residues. CDR3 region: CASSSWGIHLAGELFF. The CDR3 DNA is TGTGCCAGCAGTTCATGGGGTATCCACCTCGCCGGGGAGCTGTTTTTT.

V is TRBV5-1 and J is TRBJ2-7; the match to TRBD2 covers 9 bases. The trim removed 5 bases at V and 6 bases at J, leaving 9 bases unmatched. CDR3 length: 14 amino acids. Germline V gene lookup returns CDR1 SGHRS and CDR2 YFSETQ. As DNA, the CDR3 is TGCGCCAGCAGTCCGCGGGGGGGATATATCGAGCAGTACTTC. Translated, it gives CASSPRGGYIEQYF.

This clonotype came up a few times. The chain carries TRBV24-1 and TRBJ1-1; TRBD1 aligns across 11 bases. The germline gives CDR1 KGHDR, CDR2 SFDVKD. The CDR3 runs to 16 residues. V dropped 7 bases and J dropped 3; count of bases not matched to a gene: 9. Here the CDR3 reads CATSAEGTGGYTEAFF. In nucleotides, the CDR3 is TGTGCCACCAGCGCGGAAGGGACAGGGGGATACACTGAAGCTTTCTTT.

The chain uses TRBV10-3 and TRBJ2-3; D ambiguous. Germline loops: CDR1 ENHRY, CDR2 SYGVKD. V dropped 7 bases and J dropped 5 bases, with 7 bases sitting between them. The CDR3 covers 11 residues. CDR3 amino acids: CAIMAEDTQYF. The CDR3, as DNA: TGTGCCATCATGGCCGAAGATACGCAGTATTTT.

This clonotype was counted only a few times. The genes are TRBV12-3 or TRBV12-4 and TRBJ2-5; D gene unclear. This CDR3 region has 11 residues. V shed 2 bases and J shed 5 bases, with 3 bases lying between them. CDR3 sequence (DNA): TGTGCCAGCAGTTTAATGGAGACCCAGTACTTC. Residues: CASSLMETQYF.

A few counts support this clonotype. The rearrangement links TRBV6-2 or TRBV6-3 to TRBJ2-7, with D maybe TRBD1 (5 bases). The CDR3 runs 13 residues. V lost 2 bases and J 2 bases, leaving 7 bases between the germline ends. CDR1 is MNHEY and CDR2 is SVGEGT in the germline V gene. CDR3 bases: TGTGCCAGCAGTTACGGGGCCACCTACGAGCAGTACTTC. The encoded protein is CASSYGATYEQYF.

The genes are TRBV7-9 and TRBJ2-7; TRBD2 might be the D (6 bases). Between the trimmed V and J ends, which lost 5 bases and 3 bases, there was a span of 11 bases. Germline V lookup: CDR1 SEHNR, CDR2 FQNEAQ (reference sequence). The CDR3 is 13 amino acids. In DNA form, the CDR3 reads TGTGCCAGCAGCCGAACGACTAGCTACGAGCAGTACTTC. This gives the protein CASSRTTSYEQYF.

J is TRBJ2-2 and V is TRBV5-5; either TRBD1 or TRBD2 may supply D (5 bases each). There are 15 residues in the CDR3. Germline V gene lookup returns CDR1 SGHKS and CDR2 YYEKEE (reference sequence). Trimming shortened V by 3 bases and J by 7 bases, and 16 bases separated the two germline ends. The CDR3 DNA reads as TGTGCCAGCAGCTCAGATCGGGGCCGGGACGGGGAGCTGTTTTTT. Translated, it gives CASSSDRGRDGELFF. The complete variable domain, with remaining parts taken from reference TRBV5-5 and TRBJ2-2, reads DAGVTQSPTHLIKTRGQQVTLRCSPISGHKSVSWYQQVLGQGPQFIFQYYEKEERGRGNFPDRFSARQFPNYSSELNVNALLLGDSALYLCASSSDRGRDGELFFGEGSRLTVL.

The rearrangement uses TRBV10-3 and TRBJ2-1; D is unresolved. Trimming removed 1 base at V and 5 bases at J, with 6 bases between. The CDR3 runs to 13 residues. From germline, CDR1 is ENHRY and CDR2 SYGVKD. The CDR3 sequence is CAISEFRDNEQFF. In DNA form, the CDR3 reads TGTGCCATCAGTGAGTTTCGGGACAATGAGCAGTTCTTC.

The sample holds many counts of this clonotype. The rearrangement uses TRBV15 and TRBJ2-2; TRBD1 matches at 7 bases. CDR3 size: 15 residues. Germline V gene lookup returns CDR1 LNHNV and CDR2 YYDKDF (reference sequence). V was pared by 4 bases and J by 5 bases, with 7 bases of the junction left unmatched. The CDR3 coding sequence is TGTGCCACCAGCACTCACAGGGGTGGAACCGGGGAGCTGTTTTTT. This codes for CATSTHRGGTGELFF.

This clonotype was detected only a few times. The DNA for the CDR3 is TGTGCCAGCAGCCAAGAAGTTAGGGGGCTCACAGATACGCAGTATTTT. Translation: CASSQEVRGLTDTQYF. This chain joins TRBV4-2 and TRBJ2-3, with 7 bases identical to TRBD1. V dropped 0 bases and J dropped 2; count of bases not matched to a gene: 5. In germline, CDR1 is LGHNA, CDR2 YNFKEQ. The CDR3 extends over 16 amino acids.

This sequence joins TRBV4-3 and TRBJ1-2; no definite D call. CDR3 size: 19 residues. Germline CDR1 reads LGHNA; CDR2 reads YSLEER. V was clipped by 4 bases and J by 4 bases, with 28 bases between them. This chain's CDR3 is CASSPNGVGSLSPTYGYTF. CDR3 nucleotide sequence: TGCGCCAGCAGCCCAAACGGCGTGGGGTCACTCTCTCCTACCTATGGCTACACCTTC.

This clonotype came up many times. The rearrangement joins TRBV11-2 to TRBJ2-1; D not resolved. The CDR3 contains 12 residues. CDR1 is SGHAT, CDR2 FQNNGV, per germline. Trimming left V 5 bases short and J 10 bases short, with 12 bases between. CDR3 DNA sequence: TGTGCCAGCAGCGTGGACGCACGGGAGCAGTTCTTC. It specifies CASSVDAREQFF.

This clonotype was observed many times. The chain uses TRBV28 and TRBJ1-6; 10 positions match TRBD1. The CDR3 spans 17 residues. Germline V gene sequence: CDR1 MDHEN, CDR2 SYDVKM. The trim removed 5 bases at V and 5 bases at J, leaving 9 bases unmatched. DNA for the CDR3: TGTGCCAGCAGTCGACAGGGGGCCGCTATAAATAATTCACCCCTCCACTTT. Protein sequence: CASSRQGAAINNSPLHF.

This clonotype occurred many times. The chain employs TRBV7-9 and TRBJ2-7, with 9 bases aligning to TRBD2. Trimming at V came to 1 base and at J to 2 bases, leaving 6 bases not matched to a gene. The CDR3 covers 16 residues. Germline V gives CDR1 SEHNR, CDR2 FQNEAQ (reference sequence). Here the CDR3 reads CASSLESSGVPYEQYF. CDR3 in DNA: TGTGCCAGCAGCTTAGAGTCTAGCGGGGTGCCCTACGAGCAGTACTTC.